This T cell receptor (beta chain) is drawn from a study of human T cells and chemical hapten exposure. The overall study: Investigators sensitized about 2 cm by about 2 cm of upper inner arm skin with 2% DPC.

Study-level points and caveats: TCRs exceeding 1 in 1000 frequency stayed unchanged with DPC sensitization.

Noted time point: patch test 3, about 24 weeks after DPC sensitization. Treatment indicated: therapeutic diphenylcyclopropenone sensitization with weekly scalp DPC. Drawing of blood took place ahead of applying each patch test. Every donor had alopecia and was 18 to 70 years old; all were suitable for DPC. Using its own MiXCR run on the RACE reads, TCRdb lists one record per CDR3 protein. The sample lists 95,000 to 150,000 distinct CDR3 sequences, 11% seen once, with more than 2% in the top ten. CDR1 and CDR2 (germline): KGHSH, LQKENI. There are 13 residues in the CDR3. V shed 2 bases and J shed 2 bases, with 7 bases lying between them. This clonotype was counted only a few times. Its antigen is unknown.

The TCR originated in a woman in her 50s with alopecia areata. Some clones in this sample may be carry-over from other donors' samples. The material was whole blood, obtained in connection with sensitization to the hapten diphenylcyclopropenone (DPC). The V call is TRBV18, the J call TRBJ2-7; tentatively, D is TRBD1 (5 bases). The CDR3 loop is CASSPDSTYEQYF. The DNA for the CDR3 is TGTGCCAGCTCACCAGACAGTACCTACGAGCAGTACTTC.